This T cell receptor beta chain came from a study of response to subunit inactivated influenza vaccine (dated by TCRdb to the late 2010s). For the study in its entirety: The study used deep quantitative T cell receptor repertoire profiling to track responses to a trivalent subunit inactivated influenza vaccine.

General conclusions and limits of the study: The authors suggested that each seasonal influenza vaccination may recruit only a limited number of new T cells.

Points on this clonotype: The antigen it binds to is not known. Base quality data are lacking; no much larger clone is found one base away.

Library creation used RT-PCR. The sequencer listed for this sample is Illumina HiSeq 2500. Using fastp trimming at Q25 and MiXCR clonotype assembly, TCRdb reanalyzed the public sequencing data and kept in-frame beta chains. Duplicate CDR3 protein sequences are folded into a single record with the most common DNA and genes. The sample has around 470,000 distinct CDR3 sequences on record, under 8.5% of them singletons. The ten largest make up roughly 13% of the sample. The starting material was PBMCs from blood, obtained about 23 months after vaccination. The receptor's source is a man aged 50-75 years who received an inactivated influenza vaccine. Donor details come from another sample of the same person, matched by shared clones.

DNA sequence: TGTGCCAGCAGCAAAGAGGGACGGAGGAACCAAGAGACCCAGTACTTC. This is translated as CASSKEGRRNQETQYF. The V and J genes are TRBV21-1 and TRBJ2-5; the D call of TRBD1 is as the table states it, not checked on the DNA. TRBV21-1 is designated a pseudogene. The CDR3 covers 16 residues, taking in both the cysteine and the phenylalanine. The retained sequence is limited to the CDR3, 48 bases, with the frame set at the first base.